This is a list of T cell receptor beta chains from one sample in a study of blood T cell repertoires in COVID-19. TCRdb's table, derived via immunoSEQ multiplex PCR, lists solely in-frame clones and lacks some. The sample shows around 100,000 clones, 82% of them seen only once. The sequenced material came from peripheral blood. These receptors were taken from a man between 65 and 85 years old with acute or convalescent COVID-19. CDR3s include the opening cysteine and the closing phenylalanine or tryptophan. Each record gives: V gene, D gene, J gene, clone size, CDR3 DNA, CDR3 protein. A D gene is named only where the DNA matches it firmly. Rows may omit the clone size; those that give it use once, few, many or a size class.

TRBV4-2	TRBD1	TRBJ1-4	once	TGTGCCAGCAGCCAAGGGACAGGGGGTGAAAAACTGTTTTTT	CASSQGTGGEKLFF
TRBV5-5	TRBD1	TRBJ2-7	NA	TGTGCCAGCAGCCCGAACGGACAGGGGGCAATCTACGAGCAGTACTTC	CASSPNGQGAIYEQYF
TRBV28	NA	TRBJ2-2	NA	TGTGCCAGCAGTTGGGAGTACACCGGGGAGCTGTTTTTT	CASSWEYTGELFF
TRBV4-2	TRBD1	TRBJ1-1	NA	TGTGCCAGCAGCCAAGATGGGACAGGGCAAGCTTTCTTT	CASSQDGTGQAFF
TRBV9	TRBD2	TRBJ2-5	NA	TGTGCCAGCAGCGTAGGACTAGCGGGGGTGGAGACCCAGTACTTC	CASSVGLAGVETQYF
TRBV7-8	NA	TRBJ2-3	NA	TGTGCCAGCAGCCAAGGGGTTGGAACAGATACGCAGTATTTT	CASSQGVGTDTQYF
TRBV7-9	TRBD1	TRBJ1-1	once	TGTGCCAGCAGCTCATTAACAGGGGGACGAGCTTTCTTT	CASSSLTGGRAFF
TRBV7-2	NA	TRBJ2-1	NA	TGTGCCAGCAGCTTAGGCTCCCGGACGCGGGGTAATGAGCAGTTCTTC	CASSLGSRTRGNEQFF
TRBV3-1/TRBV3-2	TRBD2	TRBJ2-3	once	TGTGCCAGCAGCCAACGAGCGGGAGTCACAGATACGCAGTATTTT	CASSQRAGVTDTQYF
TRBV7-3	NA	TRBJ1-2	NA	TGTGCCAGCAGCTTACAGGGGACCTATGGCTACACCTTC	CASSLQGTYGYTF
TRBV30	TRBD1	TRBJ2-7	NA	TGTGCCTGGAGAAGGGGGCGGTATCAGGCCTACGAGCAGTACTTC	CAWRRGRYQAYEQYF
TRBV18	TRBD1	TRBJ1-1	few	TGTGCCAGCTCACCACCGGACAGGAAAGCTTTCTTT	CASSPPDRKAFF
TRBV15	TRBD1	TRBJ2-6	NA	TGTGCCACCAGCAGAAACAGGGGGAAGGGGGCCAACGTCCTGACTTTC	CATSRNRGKGANVLTF
TRBV5-5	NA	TRBJ2-5	few	TGTGCCAGCAGCTTTGACTCGGATACGACCCAGTACTTC	CASSFDSDTTQYF
TRBV9	TRBD1	TRBJ2-3	NA	TGTGCCAGCAGCCAGGGGGCTAGCACAGATACGCAGTATTTT	CASSQGASTDTQYF
TRBV19	TRBD2	TRBJ2-3	few	TGTGCCAGTGGGCGCGGGGGAGGCGCAGATACGCAGTATTTT	CASGRGGGADTQYF
TRBV5-1	TRBD2	TRBJ2-5	once	TGCGCCAGCACCACAGGGTCCCTAGCGGGCCCTTTGGAGACCCAGTACTTC	CASTTGSLAGPLETQYF
TRBV5-1	TRBD1	TRBJ2-6	NA	TGCGCCAGCAGCGAGCCCGGACAGGGGGCTGGGGCCAACGTCCTGACTTTC	CASSEPGQGAGANVLTF
TRBV5-1	TRBD1	TRBJ2-1	NA	TGCGCCAGCAGCTTGGGGGACAGGCCCTACAATGAGCAGTTCTTC	CASSLGDRPYNEQFF
TRBV5-4	NA	TRBJ1-1	NA	TGTGCCAGCTCAATGGCATTAACTGAAGCTTTCTTT	CASSMALTEAFF
TRBV21-1	NA	TRBJ1-2	NA	TGTGCCAGCAGCAAGGCAACAGGGGCTAACTATGGCTACACCTTC	CASSKATGANYGYTF
TRBV27	TRBD1	TRBJ1-4	NA	TGTGCCAGCAGCGGACAGGGGGCGAAAAAACTGTTTTTT	CASSGQGAKKLFF
TRBV28	TRBD1	TRBJ1-1	once	TGTGCCAGCAGCGAACAGGGGCTGAGGGCTTTCTTT	CASSEQGLRAFF
TRBV10-3	TRBD1	TRBJ1-2	NA	TGTGCCACGACCGGACAGGGGGTGGTGGGCTACACCTTC	CATTGQGVVGYTF
TRBV28	NA	TRBJ2-1	NA	TGTGCCAGCAGTTTCTCCGGTCGGGGGAGCGAGCAGTTCTTC	CASSFSGRGSEQFF
TRBV5-1	NA	TRBJ1-6	NA	TGCGCCAGCAGCTTGGGTGGGGCAGTGGATAATTCACCCCTCCACTTT	CASSLGGAVDNSPLHF
TRBV7-7	TRBD1	TRBJ2-3	few	TGTGCCAGCAGCCCCGGGACAGGGGGCACAGATACGCAGTATTTT	CASSPGTGGTDTQYF
TRBV2	NA	TRBJ1-5	NA	TGTGCCAGCAGTCTGGAATCTGGAAGGGGACAGCCCCAGCATTTT	CASSLESGRGQPQHF
TRBV6-5	TRBD2	TRBJ2-3	NA	TGTGCCAGCAGACCGGGGGGGGGCACAGATACGCAGTATTTT	CASRPGGGTDTQYF
TRBV9	TRBD1	TRBJ1-4	NA	TGTGCCAGCAGCGCCCGACAGGGAGGAGGGTCAACTAATGAAAAACTGTTTTTT	CASSARQGGGSTNEKLFF
TRBV7-2	NA	TRBJ1-4	once	TGTGCCAGCAGCTTAGCCCGTGAAAAACTGTTTTTT	CASSLAREKLFF
TRBV4-1	TRBD2	TRBJ2-1	once	TGCGCCAGCAGCCCCGGGACTAGCGGGAGTTCCTACAATGAGCAGTTCTTC	CASSPGTSGSSYNEQFF